Listed below are T cell receptor beta chains from one sample, sequenced in a study of T cell repertoires in cytomegalovirus infection. TCRdb reanalysed the reads using MiXCR and keeps one entry per CDR3 protein. The sample lists around 430,000 distinct CDR3 sequences, roughly 43% occurring once. Their target antigens are unknown. This material consisted of cultured PBMCs, taken from culture after CMV antigen stimulation. The source is a human donor in good health (CMV status not recorded). Some clones in this sample may be carry-over from other donors' samples. The CDR3 runs from the conserved cysteine through the conserved F or W. The D gene is left open where the match is weak. Size is stated for part of the rows, as once, few or many counts, or as a class when the clone is expanded.

>TRBJ1-5|NA|TRBV20-1|once
TGCAGTGCTGGCCTGACAGCTAATCAGCCCCAGCATTTT
CSAGLTANQPQHF
>TRBJ2-1|TRBD2|TRBV6-2/TRBV6-3|NA
TGTGTTTCGGGACTATCCTACAATGAGCAGTTCTTC
CVSGLSYNEQFF
>TRBJ1-5|NA|TRBV10-3|NA
TGTGCCATCAGTGAGGGGAATTACAGCAATAGCAATCAGCCCCAGCATTTT
CAISEGNYSNSNQPQHF
>TRBJ1-5|NA|TRBV19|few
TGTGCCAGTAGTATCGGCTGGTCTAGCAATCAGCCCCAGCATTTT
CASSIGWSSNQPQHF
>TRBJ2-5|NA|TRBV11-2|few
TGTGCCAGCAGCTTAGGGGGGCGCGAAGAGACCCAGTACTTC
CASSLGGREETQYF
>TRBJ2-3|TRBD2|TRBV7-2|NA
TGTGCCAGCAGCTTCACACTAGCGGGGGAGGCAGATACGCAGTATTTT
CASSFTLAGEADTQYF
>TRBJ2-5|NA|TRBV6-5|few
TGTGCCAGCAGTATCCTGGCGCGGGGAAAAAAAGAGACCCAGTACTTC
CASSILARGKKETQYF
>TRBJ2-1|TRBD2|TRBV7-2|many
TGTGCCAGCAGCTCCCAAAGTCCGGGGGGGGAACGCGATGAGCAGTTCTTC
CASSSQSPGGERDEQFF
>TRBJ1-2|NA|TRBV6-1|NA
TGTGCCAGCAGTGAAGCTATATTGATGGAAGGCTGGGTTGAGGATGGCTACACCTTC
CASSEAILMEGWVEDGYTF
>TRBJ1-5|TRBD1|TRBV7-8|NA
TGTGCCAGCAGCTCCTACCGTCTGAGGGGGCTTGGAAGCAATCAGCCCCAGCATTTT
CASSSYRLRGLGSNQPQHF